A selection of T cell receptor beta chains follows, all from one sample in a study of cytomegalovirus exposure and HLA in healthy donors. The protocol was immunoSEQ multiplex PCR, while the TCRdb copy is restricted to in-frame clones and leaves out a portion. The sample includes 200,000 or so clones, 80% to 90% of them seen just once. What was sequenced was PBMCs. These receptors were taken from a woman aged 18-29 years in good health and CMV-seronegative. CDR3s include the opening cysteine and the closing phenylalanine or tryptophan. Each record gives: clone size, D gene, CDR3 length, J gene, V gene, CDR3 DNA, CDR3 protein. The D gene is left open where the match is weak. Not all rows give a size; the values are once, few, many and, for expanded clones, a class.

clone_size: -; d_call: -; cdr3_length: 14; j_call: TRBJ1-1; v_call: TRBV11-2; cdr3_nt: TGTGCCAGCAGCCTGGCGGGGGGGACGGCTCGGGCTTTCTTT; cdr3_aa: CASSLAGGTARAFF
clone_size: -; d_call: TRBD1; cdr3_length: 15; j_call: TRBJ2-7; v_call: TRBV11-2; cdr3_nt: TGTGCCAGCAGCTTAGGACAGGGCTCAACCTACGAGCAGTACTTC; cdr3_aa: CASSLGQGSTYEQYF
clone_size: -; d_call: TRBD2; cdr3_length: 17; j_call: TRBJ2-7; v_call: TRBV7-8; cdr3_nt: TGTGCCAGCAGCTTAGCGATGACTAGCGGGCAGACCTACGAGCAGTACTTC; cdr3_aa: CASSLAMTSGQTYEQYF
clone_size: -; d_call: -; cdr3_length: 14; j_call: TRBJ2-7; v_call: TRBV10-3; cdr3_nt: TGTGCCCCCCGGGGGGCGGGGTCCTCCTACGAGCAGTACTTC; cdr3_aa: CAPRGAGSSYEQYF
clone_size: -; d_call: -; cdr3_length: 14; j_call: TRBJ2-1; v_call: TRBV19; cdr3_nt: TGTGCCAGTAGTATCGGGTCCTCGGCGGGTGAGCAGTTCTTC; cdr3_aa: CASSIGSSAGEQFF
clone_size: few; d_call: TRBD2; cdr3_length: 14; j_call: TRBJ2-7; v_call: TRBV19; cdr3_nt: TGTGCCAGTAGTATAACTAGCGGGGGCTACGAGCAGTACTTC; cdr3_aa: CASSITSGGYEQYF
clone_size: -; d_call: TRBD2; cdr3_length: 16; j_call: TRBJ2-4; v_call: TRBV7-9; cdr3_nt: TGTGCCAGCAGCCTGAGGACTAGCGGGAGGAGAAACATTCAGTACTTC; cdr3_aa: CASSLRTSGRRNIQYF
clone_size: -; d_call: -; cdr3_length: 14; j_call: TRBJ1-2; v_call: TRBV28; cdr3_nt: TGTGCCAGCAGGCCCCAGGGCCCCGGTCGAGGCTACACCTTC; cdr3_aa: CASRPQGPGRGYTF
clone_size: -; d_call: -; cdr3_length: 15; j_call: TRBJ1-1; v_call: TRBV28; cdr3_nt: TGTGCCAGCAGTTTATTCTCCGGGGAAAACACTGAAGCTTTCTTT; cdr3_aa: CASSLFSGENTEAFF
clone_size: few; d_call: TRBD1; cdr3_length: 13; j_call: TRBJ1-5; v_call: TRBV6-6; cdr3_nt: TGTGCCAGCCAAGGGACAGCTAATCAGCCCCAGCATTTT; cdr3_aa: CASQGTANQPQHF
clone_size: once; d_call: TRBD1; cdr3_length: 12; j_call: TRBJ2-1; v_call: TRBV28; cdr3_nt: TGTGCCAGCTCCCCAGGGGGCAATGAGCAGTTCTTC; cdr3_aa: CASSPGGNEQFF
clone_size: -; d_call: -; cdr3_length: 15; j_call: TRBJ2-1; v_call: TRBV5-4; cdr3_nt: TGTGCCAGCAGCTTGGTGACAGGCGAGGGCCCTGAGCAGTTCTTC; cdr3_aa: CASSLVTGEGPEQFF
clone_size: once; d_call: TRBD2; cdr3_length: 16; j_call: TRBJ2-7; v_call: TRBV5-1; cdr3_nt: TGCGCCAGCAGCTTGGTAGCGCGGGGGGCTGGCTACGAGCAGTACTTC; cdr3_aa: CASSLVARGAGYEQYF
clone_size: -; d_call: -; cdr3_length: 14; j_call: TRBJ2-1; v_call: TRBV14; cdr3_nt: TGTGCCAGCAGCCAAGTTACGGCCTACAATGAGCAGTTCTTC; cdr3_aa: CASSQVTAYNEQFF
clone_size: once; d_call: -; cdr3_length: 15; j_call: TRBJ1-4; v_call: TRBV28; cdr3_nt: TGTGCCAGCAGTGGGGACCCAGGGGTCGTTGAAAAACTGTTTTTT; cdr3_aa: CASSGDPGVVEKLFF
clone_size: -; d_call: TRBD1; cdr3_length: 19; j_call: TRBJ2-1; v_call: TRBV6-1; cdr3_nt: TGTGCCAGCAGTGAAGCGAAGGGCCTTGAGACAGGGCGATACAATGAGCAGTTCTTC; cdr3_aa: CASSEAKGLETGRYNEQFF
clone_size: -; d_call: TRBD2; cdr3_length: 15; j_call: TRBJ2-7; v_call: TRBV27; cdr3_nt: TGTGCCAGCAGTCCGACTAGCGGGATATCCTACGAGCAGTACTTC; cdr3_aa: CASSPTSGISYEQYF
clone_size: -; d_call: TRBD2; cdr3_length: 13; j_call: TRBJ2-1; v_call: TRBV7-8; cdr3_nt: TGTGCCAGCAGCTCCCAAAGCGGGAATAGCCAGTTCTTC; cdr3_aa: CASSSQSGNSQFF
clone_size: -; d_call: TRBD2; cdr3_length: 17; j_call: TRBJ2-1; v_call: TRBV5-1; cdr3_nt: TGCGCCAGCAGCCCGGCTGTAGGAGCGGGAGTAATCAATGAGCAGTTCTTC; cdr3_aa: CASSPAVGAGVINEQFF
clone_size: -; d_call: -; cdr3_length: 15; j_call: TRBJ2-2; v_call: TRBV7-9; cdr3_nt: TGTGCCAGCAGCCCAGTGGGGGGGCTCGGCGGGGAGCTGTTTTTT; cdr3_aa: CASSPVGGLGGELFF
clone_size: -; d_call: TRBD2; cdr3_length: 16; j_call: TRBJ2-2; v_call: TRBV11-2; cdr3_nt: TGTGCCAGCAGCCCAAAAGCGGGAGATGGCACCGGGGAGCTGTTTTTT; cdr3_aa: CASSPKAGDGTGELFF
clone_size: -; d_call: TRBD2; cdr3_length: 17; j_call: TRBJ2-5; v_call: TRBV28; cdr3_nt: TGTGCCAGCAGTATCACTAGCGGGAGGGTGCTCCAAGAGACCCAGTACTTC; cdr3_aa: CASSITSGRVLQETQYF
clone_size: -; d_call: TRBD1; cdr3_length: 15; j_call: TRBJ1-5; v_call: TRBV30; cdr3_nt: TGTGCCTGGAGTGGTGCCCCAGGGGGCGATCAGCCCCAGCATTTT; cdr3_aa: CAWSGAPGGDQPQHF
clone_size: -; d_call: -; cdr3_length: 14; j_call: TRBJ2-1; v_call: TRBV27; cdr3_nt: TGTGCCAGCAATTATCGGGTTGACGTCAATGAGCAGTTCTTC; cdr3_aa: CASNYRVDVNEQFF
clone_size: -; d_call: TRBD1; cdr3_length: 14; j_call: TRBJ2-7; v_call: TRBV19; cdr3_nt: TGTGCCAGTAGTATGGGGCAGGGGGCTTACGAGCAGTACTTC; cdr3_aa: CASSMGQGAYEQYF
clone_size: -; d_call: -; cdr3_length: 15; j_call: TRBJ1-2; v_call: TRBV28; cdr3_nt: TGTGCCAGCAGTTTATCGACAGAACCTCTCTATGGCTACACCTTC; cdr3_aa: CASSLSTEPLYGYTF
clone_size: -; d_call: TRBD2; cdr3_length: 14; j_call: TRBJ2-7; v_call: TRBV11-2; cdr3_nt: TGTGCCAGCAGCTTAAATGCGGGAGGCTACGAGCAGTACTTC; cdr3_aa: CASSLNAGGYEQYF
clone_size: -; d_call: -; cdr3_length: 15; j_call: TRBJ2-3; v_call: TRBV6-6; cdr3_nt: TGTGCCAGCAGTTACTCGCCTAGCGGCACAGATACGCAGTATTTT; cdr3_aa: CASSYSPSGTDTQYF
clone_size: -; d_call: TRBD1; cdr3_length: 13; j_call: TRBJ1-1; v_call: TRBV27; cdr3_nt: TGTGCCAGCAGTTTGACAGGGGCGGTTGAAGCTTTCTTT; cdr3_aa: CASSLTGAVEAFF
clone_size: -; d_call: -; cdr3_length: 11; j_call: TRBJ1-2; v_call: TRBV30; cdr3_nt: TGTGCCTGGGCCGGGAACTATGGCTACACCTTC; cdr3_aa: CAWAGNYGYTF
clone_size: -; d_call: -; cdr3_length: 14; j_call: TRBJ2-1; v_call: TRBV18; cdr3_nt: TGTGCCAGCTCACCGAAGGAGCTGAACAATGAGCAGTTCTTC; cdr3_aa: CASSPKELNNEQFF
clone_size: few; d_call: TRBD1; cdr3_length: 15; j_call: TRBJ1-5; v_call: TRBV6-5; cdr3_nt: TGTGCCAGCAGGTCAACAGGGGGATGGAATCAGCCCCAGCATTTT; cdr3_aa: CASRSTGGWNQPQHF
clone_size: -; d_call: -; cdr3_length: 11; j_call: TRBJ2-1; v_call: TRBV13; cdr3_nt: TGTGCCAGCAGCTTATCTAATGAGCAGTTCTTC; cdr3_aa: CASSLSNEQFF
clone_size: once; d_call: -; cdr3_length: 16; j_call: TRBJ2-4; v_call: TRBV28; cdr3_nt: TGTGCCAGCAGTTTAGGCGGGCAGGGGGGAAAAAACATTCAGTACTTC; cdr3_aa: CASSLGGQGGKNIQYF
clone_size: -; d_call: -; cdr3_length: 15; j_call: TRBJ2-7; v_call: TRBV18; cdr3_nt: TGTGCCAGCTCACCGGTGGGACATGGTTGGTACGAGCAGTACTTC; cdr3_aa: CASSPVGHGWYEQYF